This TCR beta chain was documented in a study of Ad26.COV2.S vaccination and SARS-CoV-2 variants. The treatment: around 19 received Ad26.COV2.S at low or high dose, single or two shots; about 5 received placebo; per-sample allocation not given. Sampling took place 63 days after the first vaccine or placebo injection. Deletions cut 7 bases from V and 10 bases from J, with 14 bases between. Per the germline V gene, CDR1 is MNHNY and CDR2 is SVGAGI (reference sequence). This CDR3 contains 13 residues. Clones were read by immunoSEQ multiplex PCR, and TCRdb kept only the in-frame ones, dropping some. The sample consists of roughly 460,000 clones, 80% to 90% of them appearing once.

The sample in question was peripheral blood, obtained in a trial of Ad26.COV2.S vaccine versus placebo. The sequence derives from a person between 18 and 65 years old who received the Ad26.COV2.S COVID-19 vaccine or a placebo. The V and J genes are TRBV6-6 and TRBJ1-6, with TRBD1 as a possible D gene (5 bases). The chain's CDR3 is CASMGTAMSPLHF. DNA of the CDR3: TGTGCCAGCATGGGGACCGCTATGTCACCCCTCCACTTT.